The clone carrying this T cell receptor beta chain was observed once. The sample is drawn from a study of blood T cell repertoires in COVID-19. Overall study context: In each case, the material was cDNA or gDNA derived from T cells, B-cell-depleted T cells, or PBMCs.

Authors' methods: Using reference gene primer amplification, nucleated cell counts were estimated. Produced via immunoSEQ multiplex PCR; TCRdb's table is partial and in-frame only. D and trimming come from the DNA, and the V and J calls and clone size come from that table. The data contain roughly 100,000 clones, approximately 90% of them singletons. V lost 5 bases to trimming and J lost 4 bases, with 15 bases between them. There are 15 residues in the CDR3. Germline loops: CDR1 SEHNR, CDR2 FQNEAQ (reference sequence). This TCR came from a man between 45 and 60 years old with active COVID-19. The sample was peripheral blood. The chain combines TRBV7-9 with TRBJ1-3, with no clear D. CDR3 sequence reads: CASSASRGSGNTIYF. CDR3 DNA: TGTGCCAGCAGCGCCAGCCGAGGTTCAGGAAACACCATATATTTT.